The 11 T cell receptor beta chains reported below all come from one sample, sequenced in a study of PD-L1 blockade in urothelial cancer. The method was immunoSEQ multiplex PCR; TCRdb's version includes in-frame clones alone and lacks a portion of them. The data show 120,000 or so clones, about 84% seen once. As for time point: peripheral blood 6 weeks after treatment start. The input for sequencing was PBMCs, taken around atezolizumab (anti-PD-L1) treatment. The receptors stem from a man between 50 and 59 years old with urothelial cancer.

This clone occurred once. This sequence joins TRBV7-9 and TRBJ2-5; TRBD1 is a possible D gene (6 bases). V gave up 10 bases and J gave up 4 bases, with 16 bases separating them. CDR3 length: 13 amino acids. Per germline, CDR1 SEHNR and CDR2 FQNEAQ (reference sequence). This CDR3 is CATFYTGRETQYF. CDR3 DNA: TGTGCCACCTTTTATACAGGGAGAGAGACCCAGTACTTC.

This chain joins TRBV7-3 and TRBJ2-2; TRBD2 might be the D (5 bases). Trimming pared 5 bases from V and 6 bases from J, leaving 13 bases between. Per germline, CDR1 SGHTA and CDR2 FQGTGA. This CDR3 comprises 14 residues. In nucleotides, the CDR3 is TGTGCCAGCAGCGCGGACTCGATTGCCGGGGAGCTGTTTTTT. Translation gives CASSADSIAGELFF.

V is TRBV30 and J is TRBJ2-1; D remains ambiguous. Trimming removed 8 bases from V and 6 bases from J, with 20 bases in between. Germline CDR1 GTSNPN, CDR2 SVGIG (reference sequence). This CDR3 is 14 amino acids long. The chain's CDR3 is CALSWVVRVNEQFF. CDR3 sequence (DNA): TGTGCCCTGTCGTGGGTCGTACGGGTCAATGAGCAGTTCTTC.

The chain combines TRBV4-1 with TRBJ2-3, with 10 bases fitting TRBD1. The CDR3 spans 16 residues. V was clipped by 4 bases and J by 2 bases; unmatched bases: 6. Germline V gene sequence: CDR1 MGHRA, CDR2 YSYEKL. Here the CDR3 reads CASSRGDRGATDTQYF. In nucleotides, the CDR3 is TGCGCCAGCAGCCGAGGGGACAGGGGTGCCACAGATACGCAGTATTTT.

The chain employs TRBV28 and TRBJ2-5; the match to TRBD1 covers 7 bases. This CDR3 spans 14 amino acids. Germline values: CDR1 MDHEN, CDR2 SYDVKM. With V trimmed by 6 bases and J by 2 bases, 6 bases remained unmatched. Here the CDR3 DNA reads TGTGCCAGCAGAGAGGGGGCGACGCAAGAGACCCAGTACTTC. It yields the protein CASREGATQETQYF. The full variable domain, its missing parts supplied by reference TRBV28 and TRBJ2-5, is DVKVTQSSRYLVKRTGEKVFLECVQDMDHENMFWYRQDPGLGLRLIYFSYDVKMKEKGDIPEGYSVSREKKERFSLILESASTNQTSMYLCASREGATQETQYFGPGTRLLVL.

This clone was observed once. This chain joins TRBV27 and TRBJ1-2; 9 nucleotides align to TRBD1. The CDR3 extends over 16 amino acids. After removal of 5 bases from V and 4 bases from J, the junction contained 11 bases not matched to a gene. Looked up from germline, CDR1 is MNHEY and CDR2 is SMNVEV (reference sequence). The CDR3 DNA reads as TGTGCCAGCAGTCCCGGCACAGGGGGCAGGGGCTATGGCTACACCTTC. Residues: CASSPGTGGRGYGYTF.

This clone was recorded only once. The V call is TRBV30, the J call TRBJ2-7; 9 bases match TRBD1. Per the germline V gene, CDR1 is GTSNPN and CDR2 is SVGIG (reference sequence). V shed 2 bases and J 2 bases; nucleotides not matched to a gene: 7. The CDR3 consists of 15 residues. The CDR3 sequence: CAWSPGTGLTYEQYF. The CDR3 DNA is TGTGCCTGGAGTCCCGGGACAGGGCTTACCTACGAGCAGTACTTC.

The V gene is TRBV5-1, the J gene TRBJ2-1; 7 positions match TRBD1. Losses at the gene ends were 5 bases for V and 0 bases for J; bases not matched to a gene: 5. Germline loops: CDR1 SGHRS, CDR2 YFSETQ. CDR3 length equals 15 residues. For the CDR3, the DNA is TGCGCCAGCAGTAGAGGGGACAGCTCCTACAATGAGCAGTTCTTC. The encoded protein is CASSRGDSSYNEQFF.

A word on this clone: One end of the junction varies from germline; a read error may be responsible. The chain has TRBV7-7 and TRBJ1-4; D is perhaps TRBD1 (5 bases). The germline V gene encodes CDR1 SSHAT and CDR2 FNYEAQ (reference sequence). The CDR3 length is 15 residues. The CDR3 protein is CASSMTDATNEKLFF. CDR3 nucleotide sequence: TGTGCTAGCAGCATGACAGACGCAACTAATGAAAAACTGTTTTTT.

The chain couples TRBV5-8 to TRBJ2-7; D is ambiguous. Germline CDR1 reads SGHTS; CDR2 reads YDEGEE. The CDR3 runs 10 residues. V dropped 1 base and J dropped 9 bases, with 5 bases sitting between them. The CDR3 loop is CASSLRAQYF. Here the CDR3 DNA reads TGTGCCAGCAGCTTGCGCGCGCAGTACTTC.

This chain connects TRBV28 to TRBJ2-7; possibly TRBD2 for D (6 bases). The ends were cut back, 4 bases at V and 7 bases at J, with 17 bases in the middle. This CDR3 region has 14 residues. CDR1 is MDHEN and CDR2 is SYDVKM in the germline V gene. This CDR3 reads CASSYVGGIREQYF. The CDR3 nucleotides read TGTGCCAGCAGTTATGTTGGCGGGATTCGGGAGCAGTACTTC.